The source of this T cell receptor (beta chain) is a study of cytomegalovirus exposure and HLA in healthy donors. Both 60 Vbeta primers and 13 Jbeta primers went into the PCR. Libraries were prepared by immunoSEQ multiplex PCR; TCRdb keeps only in-frame clonotypes and omits some of them. The table lists some 220,000 clones, 70% to 90% of them singletons, with about 0.25% in the top ten. Participants comprised healthy donors of bone marrow. Likely unrecorded immune exposures existed in these nominally healthy donors. The CDR3 totals 17 residues. Germline-derived CDR1 and CDR2 are MGHRA and YSYEKL. The V gene lost 0 bases and the J gene lost 7 bases, with 19 bases spanning the gap.

Sequencing was performed on PBMCs. This TCR was recovered from a girl aged 2 to 9 in good health and CMV-seronegative. The V and J genes are TRBV4-1 and TRBJ1-3; no clear D gene. CDR3 coding DNA: TGCGCCAGCAGCCAAGATACCGTGATTGATTCGGTGAACACCATATATTTT. Encoded protein: CASSQDTVIDSVNTIYF.